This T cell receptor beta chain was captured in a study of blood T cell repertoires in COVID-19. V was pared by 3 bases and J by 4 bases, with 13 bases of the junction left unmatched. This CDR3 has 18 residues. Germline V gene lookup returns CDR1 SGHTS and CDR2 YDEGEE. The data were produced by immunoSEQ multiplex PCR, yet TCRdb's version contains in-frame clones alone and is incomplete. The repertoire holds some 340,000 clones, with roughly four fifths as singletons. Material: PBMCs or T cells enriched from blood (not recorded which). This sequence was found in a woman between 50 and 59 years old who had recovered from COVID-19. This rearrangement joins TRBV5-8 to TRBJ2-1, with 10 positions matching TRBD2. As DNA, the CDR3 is TGTGCCAGCAGCTCGCAACGACTAGCGGGCGGATGGTACAATGAGCAGTTCTTC. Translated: CASSSQRLAGGWYNEQFF.